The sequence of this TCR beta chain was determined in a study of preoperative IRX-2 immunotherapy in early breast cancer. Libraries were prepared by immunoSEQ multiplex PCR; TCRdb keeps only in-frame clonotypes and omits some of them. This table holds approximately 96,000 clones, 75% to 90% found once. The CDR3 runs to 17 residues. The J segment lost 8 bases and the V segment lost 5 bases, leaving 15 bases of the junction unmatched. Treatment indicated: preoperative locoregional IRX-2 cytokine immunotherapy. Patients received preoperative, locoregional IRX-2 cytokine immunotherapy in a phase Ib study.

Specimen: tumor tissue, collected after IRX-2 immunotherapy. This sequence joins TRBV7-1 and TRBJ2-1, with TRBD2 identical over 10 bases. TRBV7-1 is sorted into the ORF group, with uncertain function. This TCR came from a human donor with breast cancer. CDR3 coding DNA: TGTGCCAGCAGCCTCAGAGGGTCTAGCGGGAGTCCGGATGAGCAGTTCTTC. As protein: CASSLRGSSGSPDEQFF.